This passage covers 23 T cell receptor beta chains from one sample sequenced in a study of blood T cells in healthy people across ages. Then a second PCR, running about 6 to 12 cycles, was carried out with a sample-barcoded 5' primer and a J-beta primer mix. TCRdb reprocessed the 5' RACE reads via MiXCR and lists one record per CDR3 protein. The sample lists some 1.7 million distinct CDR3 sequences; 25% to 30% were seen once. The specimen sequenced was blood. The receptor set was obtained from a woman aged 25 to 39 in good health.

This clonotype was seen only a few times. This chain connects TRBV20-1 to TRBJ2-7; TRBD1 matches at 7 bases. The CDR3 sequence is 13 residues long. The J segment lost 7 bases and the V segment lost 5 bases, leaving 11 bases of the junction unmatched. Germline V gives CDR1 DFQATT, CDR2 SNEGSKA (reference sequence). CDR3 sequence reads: CSALTGWLGEQYF. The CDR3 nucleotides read TGCAGTGCTCTGACAGGGTGGTTGGGGGAGCAGTACTTC.

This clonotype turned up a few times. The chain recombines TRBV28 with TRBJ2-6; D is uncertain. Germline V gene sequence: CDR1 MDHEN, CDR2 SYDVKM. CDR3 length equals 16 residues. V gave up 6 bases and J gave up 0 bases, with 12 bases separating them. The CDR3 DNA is TGTGCCAGCAGATCGATACTATTCTCTGGGGCCAACGTCCTGACTTTC. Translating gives CASRSILFSGANVLTF.

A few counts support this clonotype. The CDR3, as DNA: TGCAGTGCTAGAAGCCCGGTTCGGGCAGATACGCAGTATTTT. This encodes CSARSPVRADTQYF. V gene TRBV20-1 combines with J gene TRBJ2-3, with D hard to call. This CDR3 region has 14 residues. Germline V CDR1 and CDR2: DFQATT, SNEGSKA (reference sequence). Between the trimmed V and J ends, which lost 2 bases and 4 bases, there was a span of 13 bases.

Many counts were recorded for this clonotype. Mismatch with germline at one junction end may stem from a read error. The CDR3 loop reads CASSLDGESTDTQYF. The CDR3 nucleotides are TGTGCCAGCAGCTTAGACGGGGAGAGCACAGATACGCAGTATTTT. This chain uses TRBV5-1 with TRBJ2-3; possibly TRBD2 for D (5 bases). This CDR3 is built from 15 residues. Germline-derived CDR1 and CDR2 are SGHRS and YFSETQ.

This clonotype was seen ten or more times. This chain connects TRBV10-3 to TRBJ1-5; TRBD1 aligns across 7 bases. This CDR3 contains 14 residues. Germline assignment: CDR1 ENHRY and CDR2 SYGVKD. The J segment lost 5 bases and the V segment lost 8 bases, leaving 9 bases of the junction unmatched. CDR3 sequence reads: CAIWGGGSDQPQHF. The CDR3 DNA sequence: TGTGCCATCTGGGGAGGGGGCTCAGATCAGCCCCAGCATTTT.

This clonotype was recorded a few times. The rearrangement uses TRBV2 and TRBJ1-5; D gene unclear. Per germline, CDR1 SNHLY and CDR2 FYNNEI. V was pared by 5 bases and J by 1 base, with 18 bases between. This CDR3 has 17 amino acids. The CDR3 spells CASSLFHRSRSNQPQHF. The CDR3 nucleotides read TGTGCCAGCAGTTTGTTTCACAGATCTAGGAGCAATCAGCCCCAGCATTTT.

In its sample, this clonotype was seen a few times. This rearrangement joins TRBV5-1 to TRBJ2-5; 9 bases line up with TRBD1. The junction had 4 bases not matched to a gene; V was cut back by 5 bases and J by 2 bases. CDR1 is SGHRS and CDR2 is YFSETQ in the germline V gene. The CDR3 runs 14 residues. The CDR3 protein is CASRYDRGQETQYF. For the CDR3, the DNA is TGCGCCAGCAGATATGACAGGGGGCAAGAGACCCAGTACTTC.

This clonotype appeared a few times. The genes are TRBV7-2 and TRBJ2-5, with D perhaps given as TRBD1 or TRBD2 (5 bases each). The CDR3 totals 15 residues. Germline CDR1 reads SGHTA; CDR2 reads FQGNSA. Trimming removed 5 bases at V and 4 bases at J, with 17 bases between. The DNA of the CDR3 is TGTGCCAGCAGCCTCCGTGGGGGATATCGAGAGACCCAGTACTTC. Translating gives CASSLRGGYRETQYF.

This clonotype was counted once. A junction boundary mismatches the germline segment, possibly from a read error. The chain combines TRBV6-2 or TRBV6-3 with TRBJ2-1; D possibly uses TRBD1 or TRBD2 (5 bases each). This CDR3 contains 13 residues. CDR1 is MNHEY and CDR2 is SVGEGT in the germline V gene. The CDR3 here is CVSSPSWGNEQFF. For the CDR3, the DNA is TGTGTCAGCAGTCCAAGCTGGGGGAATGAGCAGTTCTTC.

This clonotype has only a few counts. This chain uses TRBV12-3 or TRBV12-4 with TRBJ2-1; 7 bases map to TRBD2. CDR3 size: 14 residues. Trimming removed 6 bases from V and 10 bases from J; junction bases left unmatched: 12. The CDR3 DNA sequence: TGTGCCAGCAGACCGGGACTACCGGGCTCGGAGCAGTTCTTC. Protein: CASRPGLPGSEQFF.

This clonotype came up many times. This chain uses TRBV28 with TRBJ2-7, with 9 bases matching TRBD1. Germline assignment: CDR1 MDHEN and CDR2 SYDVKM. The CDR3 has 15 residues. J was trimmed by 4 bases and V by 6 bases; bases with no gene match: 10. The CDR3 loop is CASSLTGQGLYEQYF. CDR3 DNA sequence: TGTGCCAGCAGCTTGACGGGACAGGGATTGTACGAGCAGTACTTC.

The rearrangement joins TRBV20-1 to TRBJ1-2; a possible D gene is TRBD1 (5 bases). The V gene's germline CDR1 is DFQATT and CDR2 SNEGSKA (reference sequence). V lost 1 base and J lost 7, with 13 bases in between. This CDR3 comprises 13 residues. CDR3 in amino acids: CSARAPGSGGYTF. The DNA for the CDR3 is TGCAGTGCTAGAGCGCCAGGGTCAGGTGGCTACACCTTC.

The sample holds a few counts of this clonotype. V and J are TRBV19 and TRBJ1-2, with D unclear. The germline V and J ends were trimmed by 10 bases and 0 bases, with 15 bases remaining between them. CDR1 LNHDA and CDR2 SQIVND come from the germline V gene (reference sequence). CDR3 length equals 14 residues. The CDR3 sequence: CATRTQPSNYGYTF. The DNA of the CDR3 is TGTGCCACCCGGACGCAACCTTCTAACTATGGCTACACCTTC.

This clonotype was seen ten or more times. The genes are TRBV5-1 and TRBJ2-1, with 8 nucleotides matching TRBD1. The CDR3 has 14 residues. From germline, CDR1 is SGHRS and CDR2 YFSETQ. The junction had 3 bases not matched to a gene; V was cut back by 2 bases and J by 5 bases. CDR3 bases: TGCGCCAGCAGCTTACAGGGGGACAACAATGAGCAGTTCTTC. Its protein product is CASSLQGDNNEQFF.

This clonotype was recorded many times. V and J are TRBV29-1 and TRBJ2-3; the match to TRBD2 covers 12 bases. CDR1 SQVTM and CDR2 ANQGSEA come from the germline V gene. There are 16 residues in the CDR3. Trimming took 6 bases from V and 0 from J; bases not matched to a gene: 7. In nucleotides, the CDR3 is TGCAGCGTGACGGGACTAGCGGGCTCTAGCACAGATACGCAGTATTTT. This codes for CSVTGLAGSSTDTQYF.

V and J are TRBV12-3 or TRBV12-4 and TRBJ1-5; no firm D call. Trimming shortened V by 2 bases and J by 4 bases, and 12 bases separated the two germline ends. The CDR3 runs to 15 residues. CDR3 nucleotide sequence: TGTGCCAGCAGTTTATCTGGGCGGAGAAATCAGCCCCAGCATTTT. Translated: CASSLSGRRNQPQHF.

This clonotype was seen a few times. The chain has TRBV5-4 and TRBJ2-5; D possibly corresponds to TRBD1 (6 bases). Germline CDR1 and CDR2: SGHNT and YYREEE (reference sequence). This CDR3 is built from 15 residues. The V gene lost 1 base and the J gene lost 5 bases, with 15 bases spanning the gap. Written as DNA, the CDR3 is TGTGCCAGCAGCTTGTATCTAGGTCAGGGGGAGACCCAGTACTTC. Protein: CASSLYLGQGETQYF.

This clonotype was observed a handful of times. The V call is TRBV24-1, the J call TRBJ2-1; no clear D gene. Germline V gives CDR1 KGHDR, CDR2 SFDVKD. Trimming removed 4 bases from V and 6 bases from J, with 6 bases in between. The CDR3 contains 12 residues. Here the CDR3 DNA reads TGTGCCACCAGTGACTCGGGCAATGAGCAGTTCTTC. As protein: CATSDSGNEQFF.

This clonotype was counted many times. The CDR3 nucleotides read TGTGCCAGCAGCTCTTGGGACGTGGTTGACGAGCAGTACTTC. Protein sequence: CASSSWDVVDEQYF. The chain recombines TRBV7-9 with TRBJ2-7, with D tentatively TRBD1 or TRBD2 (5 bases each). The CDR3 totals 14 residues. Trimming removed 4 bases at V and 5 bases at J, with 15 bases between. CDR1 and CDR2 from the germline V gene are SEHNR and FQNEAQ (reference sequence).

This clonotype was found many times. Written as DNA, the CDR3 is TGTGCCAGCAGCCGCTGGGGACTAGCGGGAAATGAGCAGTTCTTC. It yields the protein CASSRWGLAGNEQFF. The chain uses TRBV7-3 and TRBJ2-1; 13 bases map to TRBD2. V shed 5 bases and J 7 bases; nucleotides not matched to a gene: 5. Per germline, CDR1 SGHTA and CDR2 FQGTGA. The CDR3 is 15 amino acids.

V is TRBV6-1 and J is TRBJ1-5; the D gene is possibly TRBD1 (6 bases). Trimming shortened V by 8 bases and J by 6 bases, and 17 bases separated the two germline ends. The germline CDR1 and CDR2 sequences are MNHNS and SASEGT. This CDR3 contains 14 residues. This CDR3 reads CASLDGRGPQPQHF. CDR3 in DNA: TGTGCCAGCTTGGATGGCAGGGGCCCTCAGCCCCAGCATTTT.

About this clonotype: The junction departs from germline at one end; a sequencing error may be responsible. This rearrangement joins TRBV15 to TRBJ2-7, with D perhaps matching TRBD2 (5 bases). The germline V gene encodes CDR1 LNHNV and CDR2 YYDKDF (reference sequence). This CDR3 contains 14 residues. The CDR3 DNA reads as TGTACCACCAGTCTTGGGGAGAGCACCTACGAGCAGTACTTC. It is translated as CTTSLGESTYEQYF.

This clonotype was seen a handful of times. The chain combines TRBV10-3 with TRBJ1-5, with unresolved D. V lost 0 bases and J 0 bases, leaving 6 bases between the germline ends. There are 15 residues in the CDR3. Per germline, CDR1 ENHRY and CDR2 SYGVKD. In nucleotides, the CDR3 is TGTGCCATCAGTGAGTCTCGGGGTAGCAATCAGCCCCAGCATTTT. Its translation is CAISESRGSNQPQHF.